This TCR beta chain was sequenced in a study of shared clonotypes between healthy human individuals (dated by TCRdb to 2020 to 2021). About the full investigation: The cohort comprised a couple of women and a few men aged 18 to 49 years. For each donor, CD4 naive and CD4 memory were each run on three plates, CD8 naive on two plates, and CD8 memory on one plate. Blood TCR repertoires of a handful of healthy adults were deeply sequenced to estimate repertoire size and the extent of clonotype sharing between individuals. To increase sequencing depth and limit assay-specific biases, different laboratories used diverse techniques to prepare libraries and sequence TCR repertoires. Leukapheresis yielded between about 0.9 and 9 billion PBMCs per donor. Overall study results and their limits: About 4.5% of naive CD4, 3% to 4% of naive CD8, 2% to 2.5% of memory CD4, and over 0.35% of memory CD8 clonotypes were shared across a few donors. Higher generation probabilities were observed for clonotypes shared by all four sorted-subset donors than for non-shared clonotypes. The small number of donors limited the genetic and exposure-history diversity represented. Rarefaction of sorted-subset datasets indicated incomplete sequencing despite the large sequencing depth. Larger estimated clonotype richness was generally found for naive subsets than for memory subsets. Only blood was sampled, and tissue TCR repertoires likely differ from those in blood. Pairwise subsampling indicated that sequencing depth was expected to affect the degree of clonotype sharing among donors.

Remarks on this clone: No cognate antigen has been identified for it. Per-base quality was not reported, and no clone a single base away is much larger than it.

CD8 naive samples were CD45RO-negative cells positively selected for CCR7, giving a CD45RA+CCR7+ population that excluded TemRA cells. Healthy HIV-negative adults with no recently reported acute infections or vaccinations were included as donors. All donors were Caucasian adults living in Nashville, Tennessee, USA. After blood collection by leukapheresis, PBMCs were isolated using Ficoll-Histopaque density gradient centrifugation and then cryopreserved in the vapor phase of liquid nitrogen. Analytical flow cytometry was used to check the purity and quantity of every magnetically sorted T cell population. Each sorted fraction had its genomic DNA isolated and then quantified by UV absorbance on a Nanodrop 2000c. There are 13 amino acids in the CDR3, from cysteine to phenylalanine inclusive. The read is trimmed to its CDR3 DNA, 39 bases read in frame from base 1. Trimming costs V 5 bases and J 2 bases, and their ends lie 10 bases apart. Taken from the germline V gene, the CDR1 and CDR2 loops are SGHTA and FQGNSA.

Using the deep immunoSEQ assay, multiplex PCR amplified TCR CDR3 regions from genomic DNA. For each cell subset, the extracted genomic DNA was distributed evenly across all wells of several immunoSEQ 96-well plates, and each plate served as one replicate. For sorted subsets, approximately 210 ng genomic DNA, equal to 25,000 to 35,000 T cell genomes, was loaded into each replicate PCR. Purified libraries were measured with a Qubit 3.0 fluorometer, size-checked on a Bioanalyzer 2100, and measured again with the KAPA Library Quantification kit. Each immunoSEQ 96-well plate was sequenced on its own single-read 150-cycle Illumina NextSeq 550 flow cell. As for the authors' bioinformatics: Because the immunoSEQ output included only junctional sequences and no quality scores, the filtering could not be the same as the filtering used for full-length reads. Sequences were annotated with PyIR, a Python wrapper for IgBLAST v1.9, and V/J genes and CDR3 were assigned using IMGT germline references. Any read was removed if the V/J assignment was weak (E-value above 1e-6), the CDR3 was missing, or the read contained stop codons, out-of-frame junctions, or ambiguous translated residues. V3J clonotypes were defined by identical inferred V gene, J gene, and CDR3 amino acid sequence. Percentage overlap between repertoires was computed as shared unique clonotypes divided by the size of the smaller repertoire. Three approaches were used to assess repertoire richness: RTK rarefaction, the Chao1 estimator, and Recon v2.1 estimates of unobserved clonotypes. Generation probabilities were computed with OLGA for all TCRbeta clonotypes obtained by the gDNA method from a few donors. TCRdb mirrors the immuneACCESS table, restricted to in-frame sequences. Some clones are absent from its copies; in checked studies, under half trace to an unresolved V gene, and the reason for the others is unknown. V, J and clone size were drawn from that table, and D and trimming were deduced from the DNA. In this sample the table shows some 2,000,000 clones, over 85% of which occur a single time. The top ten hold 0.9% to 1.4% of the sample.

This sequence was found in a man younger than 30 in good health. Source material: naive CD8+ T cells sorted from blood. What the cell subset or site label conveys for this sample: CD45RA+CCR7+. This receptor chain uses TRBV7-2 and TRBJ2-7; 5 matching bases give a weak D call of TRBD1. The sequenced DNA is TGTGCCAGCAGCCTCGACAGAGCCTACGAGCAGTACTTC. It is translated as CASSLDRAYEQYF.